This T cell receptor (beta chain) was retrieved from a study of blood T cell repertoires in COVID-19. Cohort assignment relied on participant-reported clinical history. This CDR3 is built from 14 residues. The germline gives CDR1 MNHEY, CDR2 SMNVEV (reference sequence). The V gene lost 0 bases and the J gene lost 3 bases, with 6 bases spanning the gap. Per the original methods: Quantification of nucleated cells was approximated via reference gene primer amplification. Assay: immunoSEQ multiplex PCR; the TCRdb copy retains only in-frame clones and omits some. Clone size and the V and J calls come from that table; the DNA yielded D and trimming. The sample holds roughly 380,000 clones; 70% to 90% are singletons and the top ten take 1.3%.

Sequences were obtained from PBMCs or T cells enriched from blood (not recorded which). This receptor was obtained from a man aged 30 to 39 who had recovered from COVID-19. V and J are TRBV27 and TRBJ1-3; D not resolved. The CDR3 is CASSLSLSGNTIYF. The CDR3 nucleotides are TGTGCCAGCAGTTTATCGCTGAGTGGAAACACCATATATTTT.